This T cell receptor (beta chain) stems from a study of human T cells and chemical hapten exposure. Comments on this clonotype: Its antigen is undetermined.

The time point: patch test 2, 6 weeks after DPC sensitization. Treatment indicated: therapeutic diphenylcyclopropenone sensitization with weekly scalp DPC. General study findings and limits: Counts of expanded TCRs at PT1 were positively correlated with patch test score. Expanded TCRs produced significantly more large CDR3 similarity clusters than controls did.

This CDR3 has 12 amino acids. The germline gives CDR1 SGHNT, CDR2 YYREEE (reference sequence). Trimming took off 4 bases at V and 11 bases at J, with 13 bases between the two ends. Individual cDNA molecules (in the library) carried attached unique molecular identifiers. TCRdb re-called the RACE reads with MiXCR, one entry per CDR3 protein. The data show roughly 94,000 distinct CDR3 sequences, approximately 8.6% seen once. The sequence derives from a woman aged 40 to 50 with alopecia areata. Some clones in this sample may be carry-over from other donors' samples. The chain is built from TRBV5-4 and TRBJ2-1; no clear D. The input for sequencing was whole blood, taken in connection with sensitization to the hapten diphenylcyclopropenone (DPC). CDR3 sequence (DNA): TGTGCCAGCAGCCCGCGAGAACGCAAGCAGTTCTTC. This codes for CASSPRERKQFF.